This T cell receptor (beta chain) emerged from a study of radiotherapy plus CTLA-4 blockade in lung cancer. Study results and caveats: After radiotherapy and ipilimumab, tumor-derived clones expanded in peripheral blood. Early blood T cell clone changes and increased post-radiation serum interferon-beta were reportedly the strongest response predictors.

In the case of this clone: Its antigen is not known.

The method was immunoSEQ multiplex PCR; TCRdb's version includes in-frame clones alone and lacks a portion of them. The sample has approximately 73,000 clones; 80% to 90% are singletons. With 2 bases removed from V and 0 bases from J, the gap between germline ends came to 4 bases. In germline, CDR1 is MNHNY, CDR2 SVGAGI (reference sequence). The length of the CDR3 is 13 residues. This TCR was recovered from a human donor with non-small cell lung cancer that progressed on radiotherapy plus ipilimumab. The source material was peripheral blood, sampled from a patient treated with radiotherapy plus ipilimumab. The chain is built from TRBV6-6 and TRBJ1-1; no reliable D call. The CDR3: CASSYAMNTEAFF. The CDR3, as DNA: TGTGCCAGCAGTTACGCGATGAACACTGAAGCTTTCTTT.